This T cell receptor (beta chain) was recovered during a study of tissue T cells after allogeneic stem cell transplantation. This sample's time point: mouse harvest day 14 after allogeneic transplant. Tail vein injection delivered 10^7 T-cell-depleted bone marrow cells and 10^6 splenic CD5+ T cells. Broader study findings: Motif-based clustering found tissue-specific repertoire signatures shared across patients, though few clones were shared.

CDR1 is SNHLY and CDR2 is FYNGKV in the germline V gene (reference sequence). Trimming stripped 1 base from V and 3 bases from J, with 7 bases between. This CDR3 has 14 amino acids. TCRdb keeps only in-frame clones here, not all; method: immunoSEQ multiplex PCR. The data hold roughly 4,000 clones, with roughly half observed a single time. With respect to this clone: What it binds is not known. The genes are named according to mouse. The read ends 1 residue shy of where the CDR3 ends; the end is completed using the germline J gene.

The source is a female BALB/c mouse given C57BL/6 T cells with graft-versus-host disease after an allogeneic hematopoietic cell transplant. Input material: gut tissue. V and J are TRBV3 and TRBJ2-1, with a weak D call TRBD1 (5 bases). The CDR3 bases that were read are TGTGCCAGCAGCTTAGAGAGGGGCTATGCTGAGCAGTTC. This codes for CASSLERGYAEQF. The entire CDR3 protein is CASSLERGYAEQFF.